This T cell receptor (beta chain) was obtained from a study of T cell clonotyping in hematopoietic cell transplantation. Overall study findings and caveats: No sorting was done, leaving CD4 and CD8 contributions mixed. Graft donor and pretransplant recipient Inverse Simpson Index values predicted broader posttransplant TCR diversity. Few recipient clonotypes overlapped donors; over 97% were de novo at given depth.

The CDR3 is 14 amino acids. The V gene end was trimmed by 4 bases and the J gene end by 5 bases; junction bases not matched to a gene: 6. Germline V gene lookup returns CDR1 SGHRS and CDR2 YFSETQ. Repertoires were generated with immunoSEQ multiplex PCR, while TCRdb's copy carries only in-frame clones and drops some. The data contain about 36,000 clones, over 80% of them singletons. Regarding this clone: Its target is not known.

This clonotype originated in a woman in her forties in good health. Some clones in this sample may be carry-over from other donors' samples. The sequenced sample consisted of peripheral blood mononuclear cells. The chain joins TRBV5-1 to TRBJ2-1; TRBD2 agrees at 7 bases. The CDR3 region has the DNA TGCGCCAGCAGCGTCCGGGACTACAACAATGAGCAGTTCTTC. Its translation: CASSVRDYNNEQFF. Using reference TRBV5-1 and TRBJ2-1 for the parts outside the CDR3, the full variable domain is KAGVTQTPRYLIKTRGQQVTLSCSPISGHRSVSWYQQTPGQGLQFLFEYFSETQRNKGNFPGRFSGRQFSNSRSEMNVSTLELGDSALYLCASSVRDYNNEQFFGPGTRLTVL.